Following are 23 T cell receptor beta chains from one sample sequenced in a study of T cell therapy after organ transplantation. Clones were read by immunoSEQ multiplex PCR, and TCRdb kept only the in-frame ones, dropping some. This sample yields 15,000 to 20,000 clones, of which 81% are seen a single time; around 8.7% belongs to the top ten. Time point described: 4-8 weeks after completion of therapy. Which antigens these TCRs recognize remains unknown. This sample comprised CD8+ T cells from blood, obtained after autologous CMV-specific T cell therapy. The receptors were sampled from a human patient who had received a solid organ transplant and had CMV disease. The graft donor may be the source of some T cells.

This clone was detected a few times. V gene TRBV6-1 combines with J gene TRBJ1-2; no firm D call. The length of the CDR3 is 13 residues. Germline V gene lookup returns CDR1 MNHNS and CDR2 SASEGT. V lost 6 bases to trimming and J lost 4 bases, with 12 bases between them. The CDR3 DNA reads as TGTGCCAGCAGGTCACTCGGTAGCTATGGCTACACCTTC. Protein product: CASRSLGSYGYTF.

This clone occurred a few times. The genes are TRBV4-2 and TRBJ1-1; perhaps TRBD1 as D (5 bases). This CDR3 spans 15 amino acids. Germline CDR1 is LGHNA and CDR2 is YNFKEQ. Trimming removed 1 base from V and 3 bases from J, with 12 bases in between. CDR3 nucleotides: TGTGCCAGCAGCCAAGTTGGGTTGGGGGACACTGAAGCTTTCTTT. This sequence encodes CASSQVGLGDTEAFF.

The chain uses TRBV15 and TRBJ1-3; D gene ambiguous. V gave up 4 bases and J gave up 0 bases, with 7 bases separating them. Germline V gene lookup returns CDR1 LNHNV and CDR2 YYDKDF (reference sequence). The CDR3 contains 14 residues. Here the CDR3 reads CATSNRDSGNTIYF. CDR3 DNA: TGTGCCACCAGCAATAGGGACTCTGGAAACACCATATATTTT.

Regarding this clone: One end of the junction does not line up with germline, which may come from a read error. The V gene is TRBV6-1, the J gene TRBJ2-1, with a weak D call TRBD2 (5 bases). The CDR3 is 12 residues long. From germline, CDR1 is MNHNS and CDR2 SASEGT. For the CDR3, the DNA is TGCGCCAGTCAACTCCGAGGGAATGAGCAGTTCTTC. Translated: CASQLRGNEQFF.

J is TRBJ2-7 and V is TRBV18, with D perhaps matching TRBD1 (7 bases). There are 17 residues in the CDR3. The germline gives CDR1 KGHSH, CDR2 LQKENI. Between the trimmed V and J ends, which lost 6 bases and 1 base, there was a span of 22 bases. The CDR3 DNA is TGTGCCAGCTCCCTAGGAGGGTTCCCAGGGGGGTCCTACGAGCAGTACTTC. Residues: CASSLGGFPGGSYEQYF. The entire variable domain, with the rest obtained from reference TRBV18 and TRBJ2-7, is as follows: NAGVMQNPRHLVRRRGQEARLRCSPMKGHSHVYWYRQLPEEGLKFMVYLQKENIIDESGMPKERFSAEFPKEGPSILRIQQVVRGDSAAYFCASSLGGFPGGSYEQYFGPGTRLTVT.

The chain couples TRBV11-2 to TRBJ2-3; no definite D call. This CDR3 contains 14 residues. Germline values: CDR1 SGHAT, CDR2 FQNNGV. Trimming removed 2 bases from V and 4 bases from J, with 10 bases in between. CDR3 protein: CASSLLGSADTQYF. CDR3 bases: TGTGCCAGCAGCTTATTAGGGTCCGCAGATACGCAGTATTTT.

This clone was seen once. V gene TRBV19 combines with J gene TRBJ2-7; 10 nucleotides agree with TRBD2. The CDR3 extends over 15 amino acids. Germline loops: CDR1 LNHDA, CDR2 SQIVND (reference sequence). J gave up 2 bases and V 2 bases, and 3 bases lay outside the gene matches. The CDR3 coding sequence is TGTGCCAGTAGTATACTAGCGGGGGAGACCTACGAGCAGTACTTC. It is translated as CASSILAGETYEQYF.

The chain recombines TRBV7-2 with TRBJ1-5, with D maybe TRBD1 (5 bases). Germline CDR1 reads SGHTA; CDR2 reads FQGNSA. The CDR3 has 15 amino acids. The V end was cut by 2 bases, the J end by 2 bases, with 10 bases between. The CDR3 reads CASSLSGERNQPQHF. DNA for the CDR3: TGTGCCAGCAGCTTATCGGGGGAGCGCAATCAGCCCCAGCATTTT.

The chain carries TRBV15 and TRBJ2-7, with D perhaps TRBD1 or TRBD2 (6 bases each). The CDR3 contains 13 residues. The V end lost 6 bases, the J end lost 0 bases, and 9 bases lay between the germline ends. Germline V gives CDR1 LNHNV, CDR2 YYDKDF (reference sequence). Here the CDR3 reads CATRPGASYEQYF. The CDR3 DNA is TGTGCCACCAGGCCGGGGGCCTCCTACGAGCAGTACTTC.

Relative to its sample, this clone is medium-sized (0.01 to 0.1%). This chain links TRBV6-4 with TRBJ2-3; possibly TRBD2 for D (6 bases). Germline assignment: CDR1 MRHNA and CDR2 SNTAGT. V was shortened by 0 bases and J by 4 bases, with 11 bases between the two germline ends. The CDR3 is made up of 15 amino acids. In DNA form, the CDR3 reads TGTGCCAGCAGTGACTCTGGAGGGGACCCAGATACGCAGTATTTT. It translates to CASSDSGGDPDTQYF.

The rearrangement joins TRBV5-1 to TRBJ2-7, with 8 bases that match TRBD2. CDR3 size: 13 residues. With V trimmed by 2 bases and J by 2 bases, 0 bases remained unmatched. Germline V gives CDR1 SGHRS, CDR2 YFSETQ. CDR3 nucleotides: TGCGCCAGCAGCTTCGGGGGGGCCTACGAGCAGTACTTC. As protein: CASSFGGAYEQYF.

This clone was seen more than once but under ten times. This CDR3 reads CASGQADENSNQPQHF. CDR3 in DNA: TGTGCTAGTGGTCAAGCAGACGAAAATAGCAATCAGCCCCAGCATTTT. V is TRBV12-5 and J is TRBJ1-5; D unresolved. In germline, CDR1 is LGHNT, CDR2 FRNRAP. Trimming removed 5 bases at V and 0 bases at J, with 14 bases between. The CDR3 spans 16 residues.

This clone was found a few times. The CDR3 coding sequence is TGTGCCAGCAGTGGCAGGGGGCTGGCCTACGAGCAGTACTTC. Amino acids: CASSGRGLAYEQYF. The rearrangement joins TRBV6-1 to TRBJ2-7, with 8 positions matching TRBD1. This CDR3 has 14 residues. The junction had 4 bases not matched to a gene; V was cut back by 4 bases and J by 2 bases. Germline V gives CDR1 MNHNS, CDR2 SASEGT.

This clone was seen only once. The J gene is TRBJ2-7, the V gene TRBV4-3, with 12 bases identical to TRBD2. Per the germline V gene, CDR1 is LGHNA and CDR2 is YSLEER. The CDR3 is 14 residues long. The J segment lost 6 bases and the V segment lost 5 bases, leaving 5 bases of the junction unmatched. The CDR3 DNA sequence: TGCGCCAGCAGCTCGGGACTAGCGGGTACCGAGCAGTACTTC. Protein sequence: CASSSGLAGTEQYF.

The chain employs TRBV6-4 and TRBJ2-3; 7 nucleotides match TRBD1. The CDR3 is 14 residues long. CDR1 is MRHNA and CDR2 is SNTAGT in the germline V gene. The ends lost 2 bases at V and 2 bases at J; junction bases unmatched: 1. Here the CDR3 DNA reads TGTGCCAGCAGTGACGGGACAGACACAGATACGCAGTATTTT. Encoded protein: CASSDGTDTDTQYF.

The chain carries TRBV6-1 and TRBJ2-5; D gene ambiguous. Trimming took off 0 bases at V and 3 bases at J, with 11 bases between the two ends. This CDR3 spans 15 amino acids. Germline V gives CDR1 MNHNS, CDR2 SASEGT. DNA for the CDR3: TGTGCCAGCAGTGAAGCACCCGCATTGAAAGAGACCCAGTACTTC. Protein sequence: CASSEAPALKETQYF.

The V gene is TRBV25-1, the J gene TRBJ1-1; D is uncertain. V was trimmed by 6 bases and J by 0 bases, leaving 8 bases between them. This CDR3 contains 13 residues. Germline CDR1 is MGHDK and CDR2 is SYGVNS. The CDR3 DNA reads TGTGCCAGCAGCGTCGGACTGAACACTGAAGCTTTCTTT. This codes for CASSVGLNTEAFF.

The genes are TRBV4-2 and TRBJ2-3, with TRBD2 identical over 11 bases. The germline CDR1 and CDR2 sequences are LGHNA and YNFKEQ. V dropped 3 bases and J dropped 2; count of bases not matched to a gene: 7. This CDR3 has 17 amino acids. The CDR3 region has the DNA TGTGCCAGCAGCCAGATAGCGGGAGGGGGGGCCACAGATACGCAGTATTTT. The encoded protein is CASSQIAGGGATDTQYF.

This clone appeared a few times. The rearrangement joins TRBV2 to TRBJ2-7, with 11 nucleotides matching TRBD1. The length of the CDR3 is 16 residues. Germline CDR1 is SNHLY and CDR2 is FYNNEI. Losses at the gene ends were 2 bases for V and 5 bases for J; bases not matched to a gene: 8. CDR3 in amino acids: CASSELRTGGFDEQYF. The CDR3 DNA reads as TGTGCCAGCAGTGAACTCCGGACAGGGGGCTTCGACGAGCAGTACTTC. Using reference TRBV2 and TRBJ2-7 for the parts outside the CDR3, the full variable domain is EPEVTQTPSHQVTQMGQEVILRCVPISNHLYFYWYRQILGQKVEFLVSFYNNEISEKSEIFDDQFSVERPDGSNFTLKIRSTKLEDSAMYFCASSELRTGGFDEQYFGPGTRLTVT.

The CDR3 spells CSVLGRSNYGYTF. In DNA form, the CDR3 reads TGCAGCGTCCTGGGGCGCAGCAACTATGGCTACACCTTC. J is TRBJ1-2 and V is TRBV29-1; D might be TRBD1 (5 bases). The CDR3 is 13 amino acids. The V end was cut by 6 bases, the J end by 2 bases, with 13 bases between. Germline loops: CDR1 SQVTM, CDR2 ANQGSEA.

The chain links TRBV6-6 to TRBJ1-1; possibly TRBD1 for D (5 bases). Germline CDR1 is MNHNY and CDR2 is SVGAGI (reference sequence). V shed 0 bases and J shed 4 bases, with 15 bases lying between them. CDR3 length: 16 residues. The chain's CDR3 is CASSYSGAHRSTEAFF. DNA of the CDR3: TGTGCCAGCAGTTACTCAGGGGCCCACAGAAGCACTGAAGCTTTCTTT.

V is TRBV4-2 and J is TRBJ2-3; 11 nucleotides match TRBD2. The germline gives CDR1 LGHNA, CDR2 YNFKEQ. This CDR3 spans 16 amino acids. The V segment lost 0 bases and the J segment 4 bases; nucleotides outside the gene matches: 3. The CDR3: CASSQESSGGSDTQYF. The CDR3, as DNA: TGTGCCAGCAGCCAAGAGTCTAGCGGGGGGTCAGATACGCAGTATTTT.

The chain is built from TRBV7-3 and TRBJ1-2, with a weak D call TRBD1 (5 bases). V was shortened by 2 bases and J by 1 base, with 14 bases between the two germline ends. This CDR3 is 16 amino acids long. The germline CDR1 and CDR2 sequences are SGHTA and FQGTGA. CDR3 protein: CASSLETEKGNYGYTF. Written as DNA, the CDR3 is TGTGCCAGCAGCTTAGAGACAGAAAAAGGTAACTATGGCTACACCTTC.